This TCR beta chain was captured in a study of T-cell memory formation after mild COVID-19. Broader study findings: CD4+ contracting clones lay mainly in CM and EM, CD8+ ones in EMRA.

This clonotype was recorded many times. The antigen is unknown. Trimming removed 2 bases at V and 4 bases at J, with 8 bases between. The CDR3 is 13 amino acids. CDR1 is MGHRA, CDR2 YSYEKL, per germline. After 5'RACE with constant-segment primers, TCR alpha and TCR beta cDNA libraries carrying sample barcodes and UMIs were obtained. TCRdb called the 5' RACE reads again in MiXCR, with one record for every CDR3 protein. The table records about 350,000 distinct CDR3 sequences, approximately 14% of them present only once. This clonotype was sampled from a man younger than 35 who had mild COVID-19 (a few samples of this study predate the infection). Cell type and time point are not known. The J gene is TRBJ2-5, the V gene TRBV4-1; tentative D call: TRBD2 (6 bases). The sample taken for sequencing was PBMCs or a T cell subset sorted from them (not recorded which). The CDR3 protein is CASSQWRGETQYF. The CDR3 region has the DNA TGCGCCAGCAGCCAATGGAGGGGAGAGACCCAGTACTTC.